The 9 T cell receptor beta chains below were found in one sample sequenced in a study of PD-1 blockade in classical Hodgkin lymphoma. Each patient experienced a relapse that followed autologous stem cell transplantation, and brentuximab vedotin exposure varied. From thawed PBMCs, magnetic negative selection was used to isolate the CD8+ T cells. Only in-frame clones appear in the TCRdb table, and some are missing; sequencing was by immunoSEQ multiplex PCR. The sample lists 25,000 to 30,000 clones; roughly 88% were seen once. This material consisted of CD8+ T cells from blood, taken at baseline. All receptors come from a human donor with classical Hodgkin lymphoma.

In DNA, the CDR3 is TGTGCCAGCAGTGGGACTCTAGGGATGTCTCGCTACGAGCAGTACTTC. Protein: CASSGTLGMSRYEQYF. V usage is TRBV27 and J usage is TRBJ2-7; D perhaps matches TRBD2 (6 bases). Germline V lookup: CDR1 MNHEY, CDR2 SMNVEV (reference sequence). The CDR3 extends over 16 amino acids. The V end lost 5 bases, the J end lost 3 bases, and 20 bases lay between the germline ends.

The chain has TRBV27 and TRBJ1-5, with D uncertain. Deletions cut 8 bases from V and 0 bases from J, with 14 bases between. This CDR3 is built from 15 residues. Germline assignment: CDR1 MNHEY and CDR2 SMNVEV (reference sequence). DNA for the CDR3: TGTGCCAGCCGGGGTGGCGCGTATAGCAATCAGCCCCAGCATTTT. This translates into CASRGGAYSNQPQHF.

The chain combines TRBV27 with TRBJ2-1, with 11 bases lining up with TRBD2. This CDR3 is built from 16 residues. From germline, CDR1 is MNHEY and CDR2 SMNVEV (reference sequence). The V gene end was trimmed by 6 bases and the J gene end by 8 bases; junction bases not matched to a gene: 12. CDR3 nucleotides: TGTGCCAGCAGCTCACTTAGCGGGAGGGCCCTCGATGAGCAGTTCTTC. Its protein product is CASSSLSGRALDEQFF.

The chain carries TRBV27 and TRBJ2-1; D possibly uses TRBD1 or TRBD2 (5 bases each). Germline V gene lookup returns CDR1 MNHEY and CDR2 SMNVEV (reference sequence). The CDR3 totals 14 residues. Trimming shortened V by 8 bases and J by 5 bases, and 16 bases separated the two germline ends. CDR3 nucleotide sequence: TGTGCCAGCTACAACGCCGGGGCGGACAATGAGCAGTTCTTC. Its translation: CASYNAGADNEQFF.

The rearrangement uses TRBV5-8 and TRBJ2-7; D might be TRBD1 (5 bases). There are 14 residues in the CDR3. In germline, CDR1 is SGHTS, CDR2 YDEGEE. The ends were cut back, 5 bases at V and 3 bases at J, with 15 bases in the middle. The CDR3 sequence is CASRLSDSRYEQYF. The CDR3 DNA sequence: TGTGCCAGCAGACTTTCAGACAGTCGCTACGAGCAGTACTTC.

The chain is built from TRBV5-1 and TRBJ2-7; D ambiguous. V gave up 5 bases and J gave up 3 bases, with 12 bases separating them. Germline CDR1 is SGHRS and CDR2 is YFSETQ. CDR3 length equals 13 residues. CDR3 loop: CASSFGLGYEQYF. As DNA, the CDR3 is TGCGCCAGCAGTTTCGGTTTGGGCTACGAGCAGTACTTC. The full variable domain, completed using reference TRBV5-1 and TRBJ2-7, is KAGVTQTPRYLIKTRGQQVTLSCSPISGHRSVSWYQQTPGQGLQFLFEYFSETQRNKGNFPGRFSGRQFSNSRSEMNVSTLELGDSALYLCASSFGLGYEQYFGPGTRLTVT.

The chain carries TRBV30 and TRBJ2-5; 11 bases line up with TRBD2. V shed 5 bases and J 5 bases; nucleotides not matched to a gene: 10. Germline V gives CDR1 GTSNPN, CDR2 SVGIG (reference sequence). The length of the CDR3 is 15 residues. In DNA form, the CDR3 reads TGTGCCTGGGGAACTATAGCGGGAGGGCCGGAGACCCAGTACTTC. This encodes CAWGTIAGGPETQYF.

CDR3 loop: CASSKETSVYLGEQYF. The CDR3 DNA is TGTGCCAGCAGCAAAGAGACTAGCGTATATTTGGGCGAGCAGTACTTC. The chain links TRBV21-1 to TRBJ2-7; the table assigns TRBD2, which was not confirmed against the DNA. TRBV21-1 is reported as a pseudogene. The CDR3 has 16 residues.

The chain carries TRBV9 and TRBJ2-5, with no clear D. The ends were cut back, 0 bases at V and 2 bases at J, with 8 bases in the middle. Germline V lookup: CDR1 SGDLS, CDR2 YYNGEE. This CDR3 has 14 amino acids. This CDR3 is CASSVGAAQETQYF. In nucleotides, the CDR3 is TGTGCCAGCAGCGTAGGGGCAGCACAAGAGACCCAGTACTTC.